The clone carrying this TCR beta chain appeared many times. As yet, its antigen is unknown. This entry belongs to a study of CD8 T cells in ankylosing spondylitis. Each TCR beta library was made by quantitative 5'-RACE that incorporated molecular barcodes. TCRdb ran MiXCR on the 5' RACE reads and lists one entry per CDR3 protein. The sample holds some 220,000 distinct CDR3 sequences, about 7% seen once. Study-wide findings and caveats: Some of the motif variants had earlier been found in reactive arthritis patients' fluid and blood. Within matched ankylosing spondylitis synovial fluid, disease-linked clones were reportedly significantly enriched. Those disease-linked clones were CD8+; they were also relatively rare in peripheral blood. Several highly homologous variants made up a TCR beta motif, and this motif appeared characteristic of ankylosing spondylitis blood.

Unmatched junction bases numbered 6, after V lost 0 bases and J lost 4 bases. Germline CDR1 and CDR2: MGHRA and YSYEKL. CDR3 length: 17 amino acids. The sequenced material came from blood, either unsorted or a sorted T cell fraction (not recorded which). V and J are TRBV4-1 and TRBJ2-1, with TRBD2 identical over 10 bases. This receptor was identified in a male donor with ankylosing spondylitis. CDR3 residues: CASSQDWLAGEYNEQFF. For the CDR3, the DNA is TGCGCCAGCAGCCAAGATTGGCTAGCGGGGGAGTACAATGAGCAGTTCTTC.